This T cell receptor (beta chain) was found in a study of monozygotic twins with inflammatory bowel disease. The CDR3 is 15 amino acids. Germline CDR1 reads MNHEY; CDR2 reads SVGEGT. TCRdb reprocessed the 5' RACE reads, with one entry per CDR3 protein and no DNA. The table lists 350,000 to 500,000 distinct CDR3 sequences, with 2% to 3% in the top ten. Sequenced input: blood. The origin of this receptor is a human donor with ulcerative colitis or Crohn's disease, or a healthy co-twin of an affected twin (not recorded which). The rearrangement uses TRBV6-2 or TRBV6-3 and TRBJ2-1; TCRdb designates TRBD1, a call that cannot be tested without DNA. The CDR3 sequence is CASSTGTGGFDEQFF.